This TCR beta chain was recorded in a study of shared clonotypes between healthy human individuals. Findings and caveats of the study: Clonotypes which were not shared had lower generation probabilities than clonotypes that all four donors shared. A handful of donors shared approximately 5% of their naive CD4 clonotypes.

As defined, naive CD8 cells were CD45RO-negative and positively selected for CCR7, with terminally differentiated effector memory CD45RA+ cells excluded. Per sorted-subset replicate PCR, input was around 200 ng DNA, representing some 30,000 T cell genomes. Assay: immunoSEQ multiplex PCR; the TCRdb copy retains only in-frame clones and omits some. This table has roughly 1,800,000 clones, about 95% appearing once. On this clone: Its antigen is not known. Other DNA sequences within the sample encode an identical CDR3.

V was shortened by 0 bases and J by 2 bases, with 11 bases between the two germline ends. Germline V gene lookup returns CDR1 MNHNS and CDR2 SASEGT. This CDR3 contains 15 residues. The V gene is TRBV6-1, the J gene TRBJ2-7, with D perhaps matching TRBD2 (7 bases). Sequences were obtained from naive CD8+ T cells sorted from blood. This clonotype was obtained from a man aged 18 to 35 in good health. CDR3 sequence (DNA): TGTGCCAGCAGTGAAGCTGGGGGGGCAACCTACGAGCAGTACTTC. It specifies CASSEAGGATYEQYF.